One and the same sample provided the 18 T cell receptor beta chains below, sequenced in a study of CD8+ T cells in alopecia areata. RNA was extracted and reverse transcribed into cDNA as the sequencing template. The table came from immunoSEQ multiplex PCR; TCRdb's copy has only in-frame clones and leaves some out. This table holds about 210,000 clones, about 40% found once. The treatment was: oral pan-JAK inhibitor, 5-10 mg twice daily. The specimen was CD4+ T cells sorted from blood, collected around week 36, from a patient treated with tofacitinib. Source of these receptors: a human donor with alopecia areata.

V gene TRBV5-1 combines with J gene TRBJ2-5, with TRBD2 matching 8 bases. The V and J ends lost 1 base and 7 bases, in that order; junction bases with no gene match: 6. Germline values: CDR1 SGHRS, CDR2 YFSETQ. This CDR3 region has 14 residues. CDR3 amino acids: CASSLTAGEGTQYF. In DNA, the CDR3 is TGCGCCAGCAGCTTGACAGCGGGAGAAGGGACCCAGTACTTC.

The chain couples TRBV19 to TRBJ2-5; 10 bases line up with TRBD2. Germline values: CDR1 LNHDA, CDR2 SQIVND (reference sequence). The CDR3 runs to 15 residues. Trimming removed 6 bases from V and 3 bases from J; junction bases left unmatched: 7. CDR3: CASSLPGLAKETQYF. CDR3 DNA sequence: TGTGCCAGTAGCCTGCCGGGACTAGCGAAAGAGACCCAGTACTTC.

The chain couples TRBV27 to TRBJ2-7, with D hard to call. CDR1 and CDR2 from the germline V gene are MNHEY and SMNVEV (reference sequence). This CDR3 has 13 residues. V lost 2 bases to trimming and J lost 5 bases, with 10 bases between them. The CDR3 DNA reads TGTGCCAGCAGTTTAGTACTGGGCCACGAGCAGTACTTC. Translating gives CASSLVLGHEQYF.

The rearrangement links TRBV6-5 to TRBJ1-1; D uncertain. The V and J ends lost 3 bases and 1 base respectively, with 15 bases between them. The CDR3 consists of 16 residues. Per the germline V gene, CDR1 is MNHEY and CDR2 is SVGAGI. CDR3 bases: TGTGCCAGCAGTTATGGGCAGCAATCCTGGAACACTGAAGCTTTCTTT. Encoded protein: CASSYGQQSWNTEAFF.

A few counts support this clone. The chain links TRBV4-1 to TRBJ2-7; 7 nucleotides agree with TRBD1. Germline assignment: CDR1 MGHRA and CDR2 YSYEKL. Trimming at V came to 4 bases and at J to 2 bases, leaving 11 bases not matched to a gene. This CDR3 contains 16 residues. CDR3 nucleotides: TGCGCCAGCAGCCGGGTCGCCGGGACAGAGGCCTACGAGCAGTACTTC. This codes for CASSRVAGTEAYEQYF.

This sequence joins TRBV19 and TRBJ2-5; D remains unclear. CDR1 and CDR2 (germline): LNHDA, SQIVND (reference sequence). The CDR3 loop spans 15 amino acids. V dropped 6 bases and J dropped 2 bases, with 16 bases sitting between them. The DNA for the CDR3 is TGTGCCAGTAGGGCAAGACGAGCCGAACAAGAGACCCAGTACTTC. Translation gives CASRARRAEQETQYF.

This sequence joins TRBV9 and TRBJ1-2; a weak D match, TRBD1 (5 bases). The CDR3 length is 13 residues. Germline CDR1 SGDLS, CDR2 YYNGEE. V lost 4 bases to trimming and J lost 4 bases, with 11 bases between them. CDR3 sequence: CASSFTGLYGYTF. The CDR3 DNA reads TGTGCCAGCAGCTTTACAGGTCTCTATGGCTACACCTTC.

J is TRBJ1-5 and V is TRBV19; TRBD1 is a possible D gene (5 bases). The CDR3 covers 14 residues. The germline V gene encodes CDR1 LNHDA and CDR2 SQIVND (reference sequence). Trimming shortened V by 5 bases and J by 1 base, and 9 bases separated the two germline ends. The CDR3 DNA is TGTGCCAGTAGTGGCCGGGACAGCAATCAGCCCCAGCATTTT. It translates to CASSGRDSNQPQHF.

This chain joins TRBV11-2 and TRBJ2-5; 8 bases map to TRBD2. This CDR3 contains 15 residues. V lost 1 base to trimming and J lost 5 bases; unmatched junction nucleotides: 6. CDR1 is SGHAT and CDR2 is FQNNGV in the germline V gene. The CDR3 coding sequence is TGTGCCAGCAGCTTAGCCGGGAGGGGCTGGGAGACCCAGTACTTC. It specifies CASSLAGRGWETQYF. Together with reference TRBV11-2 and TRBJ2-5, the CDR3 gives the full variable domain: EAGVAQSPRYKIIEKRQSVAFWCNPISGHATLYWYQQILGQGPKLLIQFQNNGVVDDSQLPKDRFSAERLKGVDSTLKIQPAKLEDSAVYLCASSLAGRGWETQYFGPGTRLLVL.

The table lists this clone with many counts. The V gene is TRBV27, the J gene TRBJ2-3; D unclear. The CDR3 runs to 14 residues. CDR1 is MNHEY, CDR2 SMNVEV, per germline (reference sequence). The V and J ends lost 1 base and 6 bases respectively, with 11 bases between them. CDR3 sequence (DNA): TGTGCCAGCAGTTTATGGTTTCGGGCGGATACGCAGTATTTT. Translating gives CASSLWFRADTQYF.

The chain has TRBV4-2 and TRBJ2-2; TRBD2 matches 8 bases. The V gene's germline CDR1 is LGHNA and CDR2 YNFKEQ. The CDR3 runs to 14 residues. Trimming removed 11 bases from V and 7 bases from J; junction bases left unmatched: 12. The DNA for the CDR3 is TGTGCCGCAGAGGGTAGCGGGATTGTCGGGGAGCTGTTTTTT. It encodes CAAEGSGIVGELFF.

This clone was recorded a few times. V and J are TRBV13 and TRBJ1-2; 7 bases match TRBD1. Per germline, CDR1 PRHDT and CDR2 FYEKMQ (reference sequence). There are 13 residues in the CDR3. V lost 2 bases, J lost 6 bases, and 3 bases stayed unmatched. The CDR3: CASSLRQGDGYTF. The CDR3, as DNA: TGTGCCAGCAGCTTACGACAGGGTGATGGCTACACCTTC.

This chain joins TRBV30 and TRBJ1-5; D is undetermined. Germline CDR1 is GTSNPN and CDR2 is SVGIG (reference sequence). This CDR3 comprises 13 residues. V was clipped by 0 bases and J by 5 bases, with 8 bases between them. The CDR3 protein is CAWSVLSDQPQHF. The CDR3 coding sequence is TGTGCCTGGAGTGTACTATCGGATCAGCCCCAGCATTTT.

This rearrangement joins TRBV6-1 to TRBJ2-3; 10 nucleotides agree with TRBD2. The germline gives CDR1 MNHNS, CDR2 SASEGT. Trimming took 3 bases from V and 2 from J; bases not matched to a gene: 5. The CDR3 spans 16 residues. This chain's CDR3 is CASSDWGLAYTDTQYF. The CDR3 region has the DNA TGTGCCAGCAGTGATTGGGGACTAGCGTACACAGATACGCAGTATTTT.

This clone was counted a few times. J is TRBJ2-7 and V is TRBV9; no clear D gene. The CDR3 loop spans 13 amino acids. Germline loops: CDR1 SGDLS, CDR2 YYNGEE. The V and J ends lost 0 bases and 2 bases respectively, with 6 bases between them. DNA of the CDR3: TGTGCCAGCAGCGTAGGTACGACCTACGAGCAGTACTTC. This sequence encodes CASSVGTTYEQYF.

The CDR3, as DNA: TGTGCCAGCTCACCCGGAGGGACCTCTGGGGCCAACGTCCTGACTTTC. It yields the protein CASSPGGTSGANVLTF. The J gene is TRBJ2-6, the V gene TRBV18; the D gene is possibly TRBD2 (6 bases). Germline V CDR1 and CDR2: KGHSH, LQKENI. Trimming took off 3 bases at V and 0 bases at J, with 9 bases between the two ends. This CDR3 contains 16 residues.

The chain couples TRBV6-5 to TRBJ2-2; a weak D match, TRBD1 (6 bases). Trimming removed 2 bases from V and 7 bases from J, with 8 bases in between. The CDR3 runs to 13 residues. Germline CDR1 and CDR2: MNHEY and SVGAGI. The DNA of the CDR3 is TGTGCCAGCAGTTACCAGGGGCGCGGGGAGCTGTTTTTT. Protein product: CASSYQGRGELFF.

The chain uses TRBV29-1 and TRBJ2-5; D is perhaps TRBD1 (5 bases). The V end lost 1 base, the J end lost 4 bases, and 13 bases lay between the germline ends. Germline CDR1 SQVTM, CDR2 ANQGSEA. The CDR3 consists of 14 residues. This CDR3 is CSVEAQRQTETQYF. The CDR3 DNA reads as TGCAGCGTTGAAGCCCAAAGACAGACAGAGACCCAGTACTTC.